These T cell receptor beta chains were read from a single sample in a study of cytomegalovirus exposure and HLA in healthy donors. Sequencing used immunoSEQ multiplex PCR; TCRdb keeps in-frame clones, though not all of them. The profile covers some 97,000 clones, with 65% to 75% appearing a single time and approximately 4.3% taken by the ten largest. Sequences were obtained from PBMCs. The receptors were gathered from a woman younger than 35 in good health and CMV-seropositive. The CDR3 runs from the conserved cysteine through the conserved F or W. The D gene is left open where the match is weak. Rows give clone size only sometimes, using once, few, many, or a class for an expanded clone.

d_gene	j_gene	v_gene	abundance	CDR3nt	CDR3aa
TRBD2	TRBJ2-1	TRBV7-2	.	TGTGCCAGCAGCTCGATAGTAGGGCTAGCGGGAGGGGATAATGAGCAGTTCTTC	CASSSIVGLAGGDNEQFF
TRBD2	TRBJ2-7	TRBV5-4	.	TGTGCCAGCAGCTTTCCATCCACCCTAGCGGCGTCTAACGAGCAGTACTTC	CASSFPSTLAASNEQYF
.	TRBJ2-7	TRBV6-1	.	TGTGCCAGCAGTGTGGGCGGGGTAGGGTACGAGCAGTACTTC	CASSVGGVGYEQYF
.	TRBJ1-2	TRBV6-6	.	TGTGCCAGCAGTCAAAACAGGGAGAACTATGGCTACACCTTC	CASSQNRENYGYTF
.	TRBJ1-2	TRBV6-1	few	TGTGCCAGCAGTGAAACGGAGGTTCGGGGCTACACCTTC	CASSETEVRGYTF
.	TRBJ2-7	TRBV4-3	.	TGCGCCAGCAGCCACCTAGGTGACGAGCAGTACTTC	CASSHLGDEQYF
TRBD1	TRBJ1-2	TRBV5-4	.	TGTGCCAGCAGCCAAAAGCCGACAGGGAATGGCTACACCTTC	CASSQKPTGNGYTF
TRBD1	TRBJ1-5	TRBV27	few	TGTGCCAGCAGACCCCGAGGGACAGAACATCAGCCCCAGCATTTT	CASRPRGTEHQPQHF
.	TRBJ2-1	TRBV27	.	TGTGCCAGCAGCCCAGGGGGGGAGCAGTTCTTC	CASSPGGEQFF
.	TRBJ2-1	TRBV28	.	TGTGCCAGCAGTTTGCAGACACCATACAATGAGCAGTTCTTC	CASSLQTPYNEQFF
.	TRBJ1-1	TRBV9	.	TGTGCCAGCAGCGTAGATGCAGGGAGGGACACTGAAGCTTTCTTT	CASSVDAGRDTEAFF
.	TRBJ2-7	TRBV5-1	few	TGCGCCAGCAGCCCGCTAAGTTTGAGCGAGCAGTACTTC	CASSPLSLSEQYF
TRBD1	TRBJ1-3	TRBV19	.	TGTGCCAGTAGTATAGAAGGACAGGTGGGAAACACCATATATTTT	CASSIEGQVGNTIYF
.	TRBJ2-5	TRBV7-6	once	TGTGCCAGCAGCCCTGGGCGGGGACTCCAAGAGACCCAGTACTTC	CASSPGRGLQETQYF
TRBD1	TRBJ1-3	TRBV10-3	few	TGTGCCATCAGAGGGACAGACTCTGGATGGAACACCATATATTTT	CAIRGTDSGWNTIYF
.	TRBJ1-1	TRBV4-1	once	TGCGCCAGCAGCCAGGCTGCGGACACTGAAGCTTTCTTT	CASSQAADTEAFF
TRBD1	TRBJ1-5	TRBV6-5	.	TGTGCCAGCAGTTCGGGACAGAAGAATCAGCCCCAGCATTTT	CASSSGQKNQPQHF